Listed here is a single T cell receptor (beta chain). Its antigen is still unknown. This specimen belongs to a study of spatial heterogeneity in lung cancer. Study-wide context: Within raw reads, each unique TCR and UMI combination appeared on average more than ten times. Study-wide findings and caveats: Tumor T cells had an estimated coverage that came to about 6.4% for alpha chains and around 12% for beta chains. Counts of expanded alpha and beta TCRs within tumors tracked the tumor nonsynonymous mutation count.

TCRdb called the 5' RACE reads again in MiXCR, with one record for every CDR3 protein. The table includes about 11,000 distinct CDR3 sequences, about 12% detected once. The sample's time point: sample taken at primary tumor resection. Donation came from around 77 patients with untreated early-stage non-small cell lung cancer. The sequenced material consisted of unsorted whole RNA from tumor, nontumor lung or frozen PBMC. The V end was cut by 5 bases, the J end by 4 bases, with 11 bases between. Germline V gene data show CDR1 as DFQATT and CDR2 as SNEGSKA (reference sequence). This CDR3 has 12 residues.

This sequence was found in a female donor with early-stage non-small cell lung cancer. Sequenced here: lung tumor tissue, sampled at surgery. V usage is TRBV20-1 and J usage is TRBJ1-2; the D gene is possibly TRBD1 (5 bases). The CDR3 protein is CSAETALYGYTF. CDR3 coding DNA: TGCAGTGCTGAGACAGCGCTCTATGGCTACACCTTC.